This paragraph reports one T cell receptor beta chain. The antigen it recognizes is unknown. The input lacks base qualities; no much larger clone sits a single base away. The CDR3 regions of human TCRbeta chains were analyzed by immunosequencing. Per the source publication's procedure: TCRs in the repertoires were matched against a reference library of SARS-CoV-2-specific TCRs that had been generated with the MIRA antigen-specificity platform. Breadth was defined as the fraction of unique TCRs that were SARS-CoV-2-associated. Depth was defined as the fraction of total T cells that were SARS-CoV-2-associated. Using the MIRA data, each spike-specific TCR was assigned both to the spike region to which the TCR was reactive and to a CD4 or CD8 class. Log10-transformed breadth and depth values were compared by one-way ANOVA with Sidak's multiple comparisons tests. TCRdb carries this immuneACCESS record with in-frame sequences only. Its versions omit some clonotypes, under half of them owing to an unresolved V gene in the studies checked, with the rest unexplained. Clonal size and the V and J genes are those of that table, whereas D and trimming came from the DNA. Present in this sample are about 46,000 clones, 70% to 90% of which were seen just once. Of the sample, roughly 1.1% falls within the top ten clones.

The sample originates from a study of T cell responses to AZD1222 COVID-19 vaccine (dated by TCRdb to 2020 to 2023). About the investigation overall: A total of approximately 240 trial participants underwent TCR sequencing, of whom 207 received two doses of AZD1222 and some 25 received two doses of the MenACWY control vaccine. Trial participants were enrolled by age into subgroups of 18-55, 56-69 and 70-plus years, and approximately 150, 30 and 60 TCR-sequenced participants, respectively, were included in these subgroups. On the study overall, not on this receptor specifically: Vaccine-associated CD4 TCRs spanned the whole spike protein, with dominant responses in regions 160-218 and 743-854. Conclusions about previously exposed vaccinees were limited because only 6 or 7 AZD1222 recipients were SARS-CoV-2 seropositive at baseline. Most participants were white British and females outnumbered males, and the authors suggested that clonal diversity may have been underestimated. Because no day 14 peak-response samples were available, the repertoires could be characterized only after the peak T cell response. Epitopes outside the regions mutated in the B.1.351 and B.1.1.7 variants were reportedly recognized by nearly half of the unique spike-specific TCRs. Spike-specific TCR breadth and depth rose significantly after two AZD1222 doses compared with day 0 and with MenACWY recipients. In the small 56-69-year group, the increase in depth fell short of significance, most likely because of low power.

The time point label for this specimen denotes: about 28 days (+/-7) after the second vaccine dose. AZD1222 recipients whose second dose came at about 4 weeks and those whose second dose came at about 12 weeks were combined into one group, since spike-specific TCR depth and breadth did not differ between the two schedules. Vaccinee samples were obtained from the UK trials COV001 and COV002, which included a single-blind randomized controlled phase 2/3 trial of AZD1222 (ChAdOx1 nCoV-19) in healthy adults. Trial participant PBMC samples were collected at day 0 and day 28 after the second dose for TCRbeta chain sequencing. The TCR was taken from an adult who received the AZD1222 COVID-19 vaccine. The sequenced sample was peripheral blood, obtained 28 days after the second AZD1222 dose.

The base sequence is TGTGCCAGCAGCTTTAGCGGGCAGGCGATCGGATACGAGCAGTACTTC. This sequence encodes CASSFSGQAIGYEQYF. The rearrangement joined TRBV7-6 to TRBJ2-7; TRBD2 agrees with 7 junctional bases. Its CDR3 holds 16 amino acids, cysteine through phenylalanine. Of all the DNA, just the CDR3 is kept, 48 bases in frame from base 1. From the germline V gene, CDR1 is SGHVS and CDR2 is FNYEAQ. V and J are trimmed by 3 bases and 4 bases, and the gene matches miss 12 bases of the junction.